What follows are 29 T cell receptor beta chains derived from one specimen sequenced in a study of cytomegalovirus exposure and HLA in healthy donors. Amplification used 60 Vbeta primers and 13 Jbeta primers. The repertoire was sequenced with immunoSEQ multiplex PCR; TCRdb's copy has only in-frame clones and lacks some. The sample carries roughly 170,000 clones, more than 80% recorded once. Sequencing used PBMCs. The receptors were sampled from a young man in good health and CMV-seronegative.

For the CDR3, the DNA is TGTGCCACCAGCGTCAGGGTTGGGAACACTGAAGCTTTCTTT. Translation gives CATSVRVGNTEAFF. This chain connects TRBV15 to TRBJ1-1; TRBD1 is a possible D gene (5 bases). This CDR3 comprises 14 residues. Germline assignment: CDR1 LNHNV and CDR2 YYDKDF (reference sequence). Trimming removed 5 bases at V and 1 base at J, with 11 bases between.

This clone was observed a single time. The chain combines TRBV28 with TRBJ2-5, with D unresolved. Germline V lookup: CDR1 MDHEN, CDR2 SYDVKM. This CDR3 comprises 11 residues. The V gene lost 7 bases and the J gene lost 3 bases, with 6 bases spanning the gap. CDR3 DNA sequence: TGTGCCAGCACCTCAGAAGAGACCCAGTACTTC. It specifies CASTSEETQYF.

Comments on this clone: Germline and junction disagree at one end, which may indicate a read error. The CDR3 DNA is TGTTCCAGCAGCCCGACTGGCTACGAGCAGTACTTC. Protein: CSSSPTGYEQYF. The chain combines TRBV7-9 with TRBJ2-7; D remains ambiguous. CDR3 length equals 12 residues. Germline values: CDR1 SEHNR, CDR2 FQNEAQ (reference sequence).

The V and J genes are TRBV28 and TRBJ1-6; 9 bases fit TRBD1. V shed 2 bases, J shed 6 bases, and the junction held 5 bases outside the gene matches. Germline V gene sequence: CDR1 MDHEN, CDR2 SYDVKM. This CDR3 is 16 amino acids long. The CDR3 DNA reads TGTGCCAGCAGTTTACCACAGGGGGCCCCTAATTCACCCCTCCACTTT. This translates into CASSLPQGAPNSPLHF.

The gene calls are TRBV5-6 and TRBJ2-7; 10 bases are shared with TRBD2. Per germline, CDR1 SGHDT and CDR2 YYEEEE. The junction had 8 bases not matched to a gene; V was cut back by 7 bases and J by 1 base. This CDR3 contains 15 residues. The CDR3, as DNA: TGTGCCAGCTCATGGACTAGCGGAAAATCCTACGAGCAGTACTTC. Its protein is CASSWTSGKSYEQYF.

As to this clone: The same CDR3 can be traced to other DNA sequences in this sample. V is TRBV9 and J is TRBJ1-4; D is unclear. Trimming cost V 0 bases and J 0 bases, with 3 bases left between them. The germline V gene has CDR1 SGDLS and CDR2 YYNGEE. The CDR3 is 14 residues long. CDR3 nucleotide sequence: TGTGCCAGCAGCGTAGCTGCAACTAATGAAAAACTGTTTTTT. Its translation is CASSVAATNEKLFF.

J is TRBJ2-7 and V is TRBV7-9; 12 nucleotides align to TRBD2. Germline assignment: CDR1 SEHNR and CDR2 FQNEAQ (reference sequence). With 5 bases clipped from V and 0 bases from J, the junction kept 8 bases outside the gene matches. This CDR3 contains 17 residues. In nucleotides, the CDR3 is TGTGCCAGCAGCCCGAAAGGACTAGCGGGGAGCTCCTACGAGCAGTACTTC. Its translation is CASSPKGLAGSSYEQYF.

The rearrangement uses TRBV14 and TRBJ2-1, with 7 nucleotides matching TRBD2. There are 14 residues in the CDR3. The trim removed 0 bases at V and 13 bases at J, leaving 9 bases unmatched. The germline V gene encodes CDR1 SGHDN and CDR2 FVKESK. CDR3 region: CASSQETSGVQQFF. As DNA, the CDR3 is TGTGCCAGCAGCCAAGAAACCAGCGGGGTCCAACAGTTCTTC.

The CDR3 region has the DNA TGTGCCAGCAGCTTGGGTTTGGGGCAAGCGGGGGTATACTACGAGCAGTACTTC. Encoded protein: CASSLGLGQAGVYYEQYF. The rearrangement links TRBV11-2 to TRBJ2-7; TRBD2 matches 8 bases. The CDR3 consists of 18 residues. V shed 3 bases, J shed 3 bases, and the junction held 16 bases outside the gene matches. CDR1 is SGHAT and CDR2 is FQNNGV in the germline V gene. The full variable domain, in which reference TRBV11-2 and TRBJ2-7 provide the parts outside the CDR3, is EAGVAQSPRYKIIEKRQSVAFWCNPISGHATLYWYQQILGQGPKLLIQFQNNGVVDDSQLPKDRFSAERLKGVDSTLKIQPAKLEDSAVYLCASSLGLGQAGVYYEQYFGPGTRLTVT.

The chain combines TRBV6-6 with TRBJ1-5; D is ambiguous. The length of the CDR3 is 14 residues. CDR1 and CDR2 (germline): MNHNY, SVGAGI (reference sequence). V lost 8 bases to trimming and J lost 1 base, with 12 bases between them. The CDR3 nucleotides are TGTGCCAGCCTTAGGGCGGGGAGCAATCAGCCCCAGCATTTT. Translating it yields CASLRAGSNQPQHF.

The CDR3 bases are TGCGCCAGCAGTTGGGACAGCAACTCTGGGGCCAACGTCCTGACTTTC. Its protein is CASSWDSNSGANVLTF. This chain uses TRBV5-1 with TRBJ2-6; 7 nucleotides line up with TRBD1. After removal of 5 bases from V and 0 bases from J, the junction contained 5 bases not matched to a gene. In germline, CDR1 is SGHRS, CDR2 YFSETQ. This CDR3 contains 16 residues.

V is TRBV18 and J is TRBJ1-1; 7 positions match TRBD1. The V gene's germline CDR1 is KGHSH and CDR2 LQKENI. V shed 5 bases and J 0 bases; nucleotides not matched to a gene: 9. The CDR3 has 16 residues. The CDR3 loop is CASSFGTGAMNTEAFF. For the CDR3, the DNA is TGTGCCAGCTCATTCGGTACAGGGGCCATGAACACTGAAGCTTTCTTT.

This sequence joins TRBV5-1 and TRBJ2-7, with 8 positions matching TRBD1. The CDR3 contains 17 residues. Germline V lookup: CDR1 SGHRS, CDR2 YFSETQ. V shed 4 bases and J 2 bases; nucleotides not matched to a gene: 14. The CDR3 spells CASSPHRGDRGAYEQYF. CDR3 nucleotide sequence: TGCGCCAGCAGCCCCCACCGGGGCGACAGGGGAGCCTACGAGCAGTACTTC.

This chain uses TRBV28 with TRBJ1-5; no reliable D call. V was clipped by 4 bases and J by 3 bases, with 13 bases between them. Germline V gene sequence: CDR1 MDHEN, CDR2 SYDVKM. This CDR3 region has 15 residues. CDR3 sequence reads: CASSSSEGHNQPQHF. The CDR3 region has the DNA TGTGCCAGCAGTTCGAGTGAGGGTCACAATCAGCCCCAGCATTTT.

This clone turned up a few times. V gene TRBV18 combines with J gene TRBJ1-4; D perhaps matches TRBD1 (6 bases). V lost 6 bases, J lost 8 bases, and 19 bases lay in between. The CDR3 is 15 amino acids. CDR1 is KGHSH and CDR2 is LQKENI in the germline V gene. CDR3 sequence reads: CASSSLQGFGEKLFF. CDR3 in DNA: TGTGCCAGCTCGTCCTTACAGGGTTTCGGGGAAAAACTGTTTTTT.

The rearrangement links TRBV2 to TRBJ2-1, with D possibly matching TRBD1 (6 bases). The CDR3 has 12 residues. V was clipped by 3 bases and J by 9 bases, with 9 bases between them. CDR1 SNHLY and CDR2 FYNNEI come from the germline V gene. CDR3 DNA sequence: TGTGCCAGCAGTGACCCCAGGGGTGAGCAGTTCTTC. As protein: CASSDPRGEQFF.

The chain couples TRBV7-9 to TRBJ2-1; TRBD2 aligns across 8 bases. CDR1 is SEHNR, CDR2 FQNEAQ, per germline (reference sequence). This CDR3 spans 13 amino acids. After removal of 5 bases from V and 6 bases from J, the junction contained 3 bases not matched to a gene. The CDR3 region has the DNA TGTGCCAGCAGCATAGGACTAGCCAATGAGCAGTTCTTC. Protein product: CASSIGLANEQFF. Drawing the rest from reference TRBV7-9 and TRBJ2-1, the complete variable domain is DTGVSQNPRHKITKRGQNVTFRCDPISEHNRLYWYRQTLGQGPEFLTYFQNEAQLEKSRLLSDRFSAERPKGSFSTLEIQRTEQGDSAMYLCASSIGLANEQFFGPGTRLTVL.

The chain couples TRBV6-5 to TRBJ2-7, with D uncertain. Germline V lookup: CDR1 MNHEY, CDR2 SVGAGI. Deletions cut 6 bases from V and 3 bases from J, with 9 bases between. CDR3 size: 12 residues. The CDR3 loop is CASSRGLYEQYF. In DNA form, the CDR3 reads TGTGCCAGCAGCCGCGGCCTCTACGAGCAGTACTTC.

This clone was seen once. The junction does not match germline at one end; this may be a read error. The chain joins TRBV7-9 to TRBJ2-3; no clear D. Germline CDR1 SEHNR, CDR2 FQNEAQ (reference sequence). The CDR3 consists of 11 residues. CDR3 in DNA: TGTTCCAGCAGCTTTAGTAGTCGTCTGTATTTT. Amino acids: CSSSFSSRLYF.

The rearrangement links TRBV4-1 to TRBJ2-5; unclear D gene. This CDR3 comprises 15 residues. Trimming removed 0 bases at V and 5 bases at J, with 13 bases between. Per the germline V gene, CDR1 is MGHRA and CDR2 is YSYEKL. The CDR3 loop is CASSQEHSRSETQYF. DNA for the CDR3: TGCGCCAGCAGCCAAGAACACAGCCGCTCGGAGACCCAGTACTTC.

The chain couples TRBV27 to TRBJ1-2; D may be TRBD1 (5 bases). The germline gives CDR1 MNHEY, CDR2 SMNVEV (reference sequence). V was cut by 8 bases and J by 5 bases, with 18 bases left in between. The CDR3 sequence is 14 residues long. The CDR3: CASGNSRGIYGYTF. CDR3 bases: TGTGCCAGCGGAAACTCTAGGGGAATTTATGGCTACACCTTC.

V gene TRBV12-5 combines with J gene TRBJ2-1; unclear D gene. The CDR3 runs to 11 residues. Deletions cut 6 bases from V and 6 bases from J, with 6 bases between. Germline CDR1 is LGHNT and CDR2 is FRNRAP. CDR3 coding DNA: TGTGCTAGTGGCAATTCCAATGAGCAGTTCTTC. This codes for CASGNSNEQFF.

The chain carries TRBV5-5 and TRBJ1-1; no definite D call. Trimming stripped 1 base from V and 6 bases from J, with 16 bases between. Germline V lookup: CDR1 SGHKS, CDR2 YYEKEE (reference sequence). This CDR3 spans 15 amino acids. CDR3 protein: CASSLQHQENPEAFF. The CDR3 DNA is TGTGCCAGCAGCTTGCAGCATCAGGAAAACCCTGAAGCTTTCTTT.

On this clone itself: Within the sample, other DNA sequences also encode this same CDR3. The rearrangement joins TRBV2 to TRBJ2-1; 8 bases match TRBD2. CDR1 is SNHLY and CDR2 is FYNNEI in the germline V gene. Germline trimming cut 3 bases from V and 6 bases from J; bases unmatched to any gene: 7. CDR3 length: 15 residues. The CDR3 DNA reads as TGTGCCAGCAGTGATGCCAGCGGGAGTAGCAATGAGCAGTTCTTC. Amino acids: CASSDASGSSNEQFF.

The chain employs TRBV7-8 and TRBJ2-7; weak D call: TRBD1 (6 bases). Germline V lookup: CDR1 SGHVS, CDR2 FQNEAQ. The CDR3 consists of 16 residues. V was cut by 6 bases and J by 0 bases, with 18 bases left in between. The CDR3: CASRPTRGTNSYEQYF. CDR3 nucleotide sequence: TGTGCCAGCAGGCCCACTAGGGGGACAAACTCCTACGAGCAGTACTTC.

The rearrangement joins TRBV2 to TRBJ1-1; 7 nucleotides agree with TRBD1. Germline CDR1 SNHLY, CDR2 FYNNEI. Germline trimming cut 6 bases from V and 0 bases from J; bases unmatched to any gene: 10. This CDR3 is 16 amino acids long. This CDR3 is CASREPIDRVNTEAFF. The CDR3 nucleotides read TGTGCCAGCAGAGAACCAATCGACAGGGTGAACACTGAAGCTTTCTTT.

By its share, this clone is medium-sized. V is TRBV23-1 and J is TRBJ1-4; D perhaps matches TRBD1 (6 bases). TRBV23-1 falls under the ORF class, with uncertain function. The CDR3 runs to 16 residues. V gave up 3 bases and J gave up 3 bases, with 14 bases separating them. The CDR3 protein is CASSHLPQGANEKLFF. For the CDR3, the DNA is TGCGCCAGCAGTCACCTCCCACAGGGAGCTAATGAAAAACTGTTTTTT.

The chain recombines TRBV5-1 with TRBJ1-4; 8 bases line up with TRBD1. Trimming took 0 bases from V and 8 from J; bases not matched to a gene: 3. CDR3 length equals 14 residues. The germline V gene encodes CDR1 SGHRS and CDR2 YFSETQ. In DNA form, the CDR3 reads TGCGCCAGCAGCTTGGTTACAGGGGGAGAAAAACTGTTTTTT. It encodes CASSLVTGGEKLFF.

The chain combines TRBV7-2 with TRBJ2-5, with 9 nucleotides matching TRBD1. The CDR3 consists of 15 residues. V was clipped by 5 bases and J by 4 bases; unmatched bases: 8. Germline lookup yields CDR1 SGHTA and CDR2 FQGNSA. CDR3 protein: CASSVNRGRAETQYF. The CDR3 nucleotides read TGTGCCAGCAGCGTAAACAGGGGGCGAGCAGAGACCCAGTACTTC.